These T cell receptor beta chains were read from a single sample in a study of OX40 agonist ivuxolimab in advanced cancers. Method: immunoSEQ multiplex PCR; TCRdb's copy keeps in-frame clones and lacks some. The profile shows some 95,000 clones, roughly nine tenths of them singletons. Sequenced here: CD4+ or CD8+ T cells sorted from blood, sampled in a trial of the OX40 agonist ivuxolimab. The receptor set was obtained from an adult with an advanced solid tumor such as melanoma, head and neck, liver or kidney cancer. Each CDR3 is given with its conserved first and last residue. The D gene is left open where the match is weak. Clone size appears in some rows only: once, few, many, or a class for an expanded clone.

D gene	V gene	clone size	J gene	CDR3 protein	CDR3 DNA
TRBD2	TRBV7-7	once	TRBJ2-2	CASRGGSSTGELFF	TGTGCTAGCAGAGGCGGGAGTTCCACCGGGGAGCTGTTTTTT
-	TRBV5-6	-	TRBJ2-1	CASSWITGRPGNEQFF	TGTGCCAGCAGCTGGATAACAGGGAGGCCGGGCAATGAGCAGTTCTTC
-	TRBV7-9	-	TRBJ1-2	CASSLGDYGYTF	TGTGCCAGCAGCTTAGGGGATTATGGCTACACCTTC
TRBD2	TRBV9	-	TRBJ2-1	CASSVLGLAPDNEQFF	TGTGCCAGCAGCGTACTAGGACTAGCTCCTGACAATGAGCAGTTCTTC
-	TRBV28	-	TRBJ2-3	CASTLKGRGDTQYF	TGTGCCAGCACCCTTAAGGGTAGGGGAGATACGCAGTATTTT
TRBD1	TRBV7-9	few	TRBJ1-1	CASRSGTGIDNTEAFF	TGTGCCAGCAGGTCCGGGACAGGGATCGATAACACTGAAGCTTTCTTT
TRBD1	TRBV18	-	TRBJ1-3	CASSPLGQGFSGNTIYF	TGTGCCAGCTCACCACTGGGACAGGGCTTCTCTGGAAACACCATATATTTT
TRBD1	TRBV5-1	-	TRBJ1-2	CASSLDGQGTYGYTF	TGCGCCAGCAGCTTGGACGGACAGGGAACCTATGGCTACACCTTC
-	TRBV5-4	-	TRBJ2-3	CASSFLGTHGGTDTQYF	TGTGCCAGCAGCTTCCTAGGCACACACGGAGGCACAGATACGCAGTATTTT
-	TRBV10-3	-	TRBJ2-1	CAIKKQGSGGRNEQFF	TGTGCCATCAAGAAGCAGGGGAGCGGAGGCAGGAATGAGCAGTTCTTC
TRBD2	TRBV5-1	few	TRBJ2-1	CASSLGVAGGRNEQFF	TGCGCCAGCAGCTTGGGTGTAGCGGGAGGGAGAAATGAGCAGTTCTTC
-	TRBV29-1	-	TRBJ1-1	CSARGSSNTEAFF	TGCAGCGCTAGGGGATCGTCGAACACTGAAGCTTTCTTT
TRBD2	TRBV18	-	TRBJ2-1	CASSSGSSGSYNEQFF	TGTGCCAGCTCATCCGGATCTAGCGGGTCCTACAATGAGCAGTTCTTC
-	TRBV5-1	-	TRBJ1-1	CASSLKANTEAFF	TGCGCCAGCAGCTTAAAGGCGAACACTGAAGCTTTCTTT
-	TRBV6-1	-	TRBJ1-6	CASSGGLNSPLHF	TGTGCCAGCAGTGGGGGCCTTAATTCACCCCTCCACTTT
-	TRBV30	once	TRBJ1-3	CAWSQGHGNTIYF	TGTGCCTGGAGTCAGGGACATGGAAACACCATATATTTT
TRBD1	TRBV5-1	-	TRBJ1-1	CASSFRTGGKRDTEAFF	TGCGCCAGCAGCTTTCGGACAGGGGGGAAAAGGGACACTGAAGCTTTCTTT
-	TRBV7-9	-	TRBJ2-3	CASSLNRETDTQYF	TGTGCCAGCAGCTTGAATAGGGAAACAGATACGCAGTATTTT
-	TRBV28	-	TRBJ1-1	CASTDPTVLNTEAFF	TGTGCCAGCACCGACCCGACAGTGTTGAACACTGAAGCTTTCTTT
-	TRBV2	-	TRBJ2-5	CASREQGFEGETQYF	TGTGCCAGCAGGGAACAGGGCTTTGAGGGAGAGACCCAGTACTTC
TRBD2	TRBV19	-	TRBJ2-3	CASSPAGTSGRPWTDTQYF	TGTGCCAGTAGTCCCGCCGGGACTAGCGGGAGACCGTGGACAGATACGCAGTATTTT
-	TRBV2	-	TRBJ2-3	CASRRARREDTQYF	TGTGCCAGCAGGCGAGCTAGAAGGGAAGATACGCAGTATTTT
TRBD2	TRBV27	few	TRBJ2-2	CATSPGWTSGRFYTGELFF	TGTGCCACCTCTCCAGGGTGGACTAGCGGGAGGTTCTACACCGGGGAGCTGTTTTTT
TRBD1	TRBV2	few	TRBJ1-2	CASTTGQVEGYTF	TGTGCCAGCACTACGGGACAGGTTGAGGGCTACACCTTC
-	TRBV4-2	few	TRBJ1-3	CASSRGKGLTGNTIYF	TGTGCCAGCTCCCGCGGGAAGGGACTGACTGGAAACACCATATATTTT
TRBD2	TRBV11-2	-	TRBJ2-7	CASSFGLAGREQYF	TGTGCCAGCAGCTTTGGACTAGCGGGAAGGGAGCAGTACTTC
-	TRBV28	-	TRBJ1-1	CASGTQGPNTEAFF	TGTGCCAGCGGAACCCAGGGCCCGAACACTGAAGCTTTCTTT
TRBD1	TRBV5-8	-	TRBJ1-4	CASNSIAGQVPTNEKLFF	TGTGCCAGCAACTCAATAGCTGGACAGGTGCCAACTAATGAAAAACTGTTTTTT
TRBD2	TRBV6-5	-	TRBJ2-3	CASSYSTSDTQYF	TGTGCCAGCAGTTACTCGACTAGCGATACGCAGTATTTT
TRBD2	TRBV7-2	once	TRBJ2-5	CASSWGLAGGPGETQYF	TGTGCCAGCAGCTGGGGACTAGCGGGAGGGCCGGGGGAGACCCAGTACTTC
TRBD1	TRBV7-2	-	TRBJ2-2	CASSAMTQGVDGELFF	TGTGCCAGCAGCGCAATGACACAGGGGGTCGACGGGGAGCTGTTTTTT
-	TRBV30	-	TRBJ1-5	CAWSPGRRWNQPQHF	TGTGCCTGGAGTCCGGGGCGCCGGTGGAATCAGCCCCAGCATTTT